This is a list of T cell receptor beta chains from one sample in a study of CD8 T cells in Susac syndrome. One entry per CDR3 protein, called by TCRdb with MiXCR from the immunoSEQ multiplex PCR reads. This sample carries approximately 120,000 distinct CDR3 sequences, 92% of them seen once, and the ten largest clones take more than 0.13%. Sequencing was performed on CD4+ T cells from PBMCs. The receptors shown here come from a human donor in good health. The CDR3 runs from the conserved cysteine through the conserved F or W. Each record gives: V gene, D gene, J gene, clone size, CDR3 DNA, CDR3 protein. A D gene is named only where the DNA matches it firmly. Clone size, where shown, is once, few, many, or a class for clones that have expanded.

TRBV24-1,TRBD1,TRBJ1-5,-,TGTGCCACCGGGACAGCGAATCAGCCCCAGCATTTT,CATGTANQPQHF
TRBV7-2,-,TRBJ2-7,-,TGTGCCAGCAGCTTAGACAGGGAAACATCCTACGAGCAGTACTTC,CASSLDRETSYEQYF
TRBV3-1,-,TRBJ2-1,once,TGTGCCAGCAGCCAAGTTAGCGGCTCCTACAATGAGCAGTTCTTC,CASSQVSGSYNEQFF
TRBV6-2/TRBV6-3,-,TRBJ2-7,-,TGTGCCAGCCACAGGGGCCCAATGGGAGGAGAGCAGTACTTC,CASHRGPMGGEQYF
TRBV20-1,TRBD2,TRBJ2-7,-,TGCAGTGCTAGAGTTGGGGGGGGCTACGAGCAGTACTTC,CSARVGGGYEQYF
TRBV4-1,TRBD2,TRBJ2-5,-,TGCGCCAGCAGCCACCCCCTAGCGGGCACACAAGAGACCCAGTACTTC,CASSHPLAGTQETQYF
TRBV20-1,-,TRBJ2-1,-,TGCAGTGCTAGAACCGGCTCCTACAATGAGCAGTTCTTC,CSARTGSYNEQFF
TRBV11-2,-,TRBJ1-5,-,TGTGCCAGCAGCTTCGGTCGGGGTAGCAATCAGCCCCAGCATTTT,CASSFGRGSNQPQHF
TRBV7-9,-,TRBJ2-1,-,TGTGCCAGCAGCTTCCCGATCCGGGAGCACGACAATGAGCAGTTCTTC,CASSFPIREHDNEQFF
TRBV7-9,TRBD1,TRBJ1-5,-,TGTGCCAGCAGCTTGGCCGGACAGGCAGATAGCAATCAGCCCCAGCATTTT,CASSLAGQADSNQPQHF
TRBV25-1,-,TRBJ2-2,-,TGTGCCAGCAGGACGACGCCCACCGGGGAGCTGTTTTTT,CASRTTPTGELFF
TRBV5-6,-,TRBJ1-3,-,TGTGCCAGCAGTCCCGGGCCCAGGGAGAGCTCTGGAAACACCATATATTTT,CASSPGPRESSGNTIYF
TRBV6-5,TRBD1,TRBJ2-4,-,TGTGCCACCCAAGGACAGGGGAGATACATTCAGTACTTC,CATQGQGRYIQYF
TRBV19,-,TRBJ2-5,once,TGTGCCAGTACCGAGGTGGCAGGGGAAGAGACCCAGTACTTC,CASTEVAGEETQYF
TRBV29-1,-,TRBJ2-7,-,TGCAGCGTGAAGGGGGGAACTACGCGTTCCTACGAGCAGTACTTC,CSVKGGTTRSYEQYF
TRBV4-2,TRBD1,TRBJ1-6,-,TGTGCCAGCAGCCTAAAGGACAGGGGGAATTCACCCCTCCACTTT,CASSLKDRGNSPLHF
TRBV4-3,TRBD1,TRBJ1-1,-,TGCGCCAGCAGCCAAGATAGGGGGGGGGCAGGGGGGACGACTGAAGCTTTCTTT,CASSQDRGGAGGTTEAFF
TRBV20-1,-,TRBJ1-1,-,TGCAGTGCTAGAGCTAACCCTGGCCCCGGGGCTGAAGTTTTCTTT,CSARANPGPGAEVFF
TRBV5-1,TRBD1,TRBJ1-1,-,TGCGCCAGCAGCTTGGAGACAGGGGTGACTGAAGCTTTCTTT,CASSLETGVTEAFF
TRBV7-2,TRBD1,TRBJ2-7,-,TGTGCCAGCACCCGGGACAGCTGGTACGAGCAGTACTTC,CASTRDSWYEQYF
TRBV20-1,-,TRBJ2-5,-,TGCAGTGCAACGGATCCCCAGGGGGGTCAAGAGACCCAGTACTTC,CSATDPQGGQETQYF
TRBV9,-,TRBJ2-2,once,TGTGCCAGCAGCGTAGTCGGATCGAACACCGGGGAGCTGTTTTTT,CASSVVGSNTGELFF
TRBV6-2/TRBV6-3,TRBD2,TRBJ2-1,-,TGTGCCAGCAGTTACCATAGCGGGAGAATCCAGTTCTTC,CASSYHSGRIQFF
TRBV3-1,-,TRBJ2-1,-,TGTGCCAGCAGCCAAAACAGGGCCATGAATGAGCAGTTCTTC,CASSQNRAMNEQFF
TRBV20-1,-,TRBJ2-2,-,TGCAGTGCCGCTAGAGGAGGCTCAGGGGTGAACACCGGGGAGCTGTTTTTT,CSAARGGSGVNTGELFF
TRBV7-8,TRBD1,TRBJ1-6,-,TGTGCCAGCAGCTTAGGAGGGACAGACTATTCACCCCTCCACTTT,CASSLGGTDYSPLHF
TRBV5-6,TRBD1,TRBJ1-2,-,TGTGCCAGCAGACTTGGACAGGGGGCGCGGGGCTATGGCTACACCTTC,CASRLGQGARGYGYTF
TRBV20-1,-,TRBJ1-5,-,TGCAGTGCTAGAGGTGCGGACAATCGGAGCAATCAGCCCCAGCATTTT,CSARGADNRSNQPQHF
TRBV25-1,TRBD2,TRBJ2-1,-,TGTGCCAGCAGTGATGGGGGACTAGCGGGAACTGAGCAGTTCTTC,CASSDGGLAGTEQFF
TRBV2,TRBD1,TRBJ2-5,-,TGTGCCAGCAGTGATTGGACAGGACCCGGGAAGGAGACCCAGTACTTC,CASSDWTGPGKETQYF
TRBV7-6,TRBD2,TRBJ2-2,-,TGTGCCAGCAGCCCCGTTGGCGGGGGAGCGGTCGGGGAGCTGTTTTTT,CASSPVGGGAVGELFF
TRBV6-2/TRBV6-3,TRBD2,TRBJ2-3,-,TGTGCCAGCAGTTACGCGCCCAGCGGGAGGGTTTCTACGCAGTATTTT,CASSYAPSGRVSTQYF